This entry describes one TCR beta chain. These data are taken from a study of blood T cell repertoires in COVID-19. For the study at large: T cells, B-cell-depleted T cells, or PBMCs supplied cDNA or gDNA.

Authors' analysis steps: From reference gene primer amplification, estimates of nucleated cell counts were derived. Some clones are missing from TCRdb's copy, which holds only in-frame ones; the method was immunoSEQ multiplex PCR. V and J calls and clone size are as listed in that table; D and trimming were resolved from the DNA. The data show fewer than 700,000 clones, roughly 91% seen once. The CDR3 totals 18 residues. Germline lookup yields CDR1 MDHEN and CDR2 SYDVKM. Trimming removed 7 bases from V and 0 bases from J; junction bases left unmatched: 8. Material for sequencing was peripheral blood. The chain couples TRBV28 to TRBJ2-3; 15 bases line up with TRBD2. This clonotype was sampled from a woman aged 45-65 years with COVID-19, enrolled during active disease. The CDR3, as DNA: TGTGCCAGCACCCTGGGACTAGCGGGGGGACCTAGCACAGATACGCAGTATTTT. It specifies CASTLGLAGGPSTDTQYF.